Described below is a single T cell receptor (beta chain) sequence and its context. Its antigen is undetermined. Template material for TCR beta VDJ and CDR3 profiling consisted of genomic DNA. TCRdb re-called the reads through MiXCR, storing one row per CDR3 protein. The sample lists some 140,000 distinct CDR3 sequences; around half were seen once. Germline V lookup: CDR1 LNHDA, CDR2 SQIVND (reference sequence). The CDR3 loop spans 14 amino acids. The V gene end was trimmed by 7 bases and the J gene end by 6 bases; junction bases not matched to a gene: 8. The sample comes from a study of CD8+CD57+ T cells in acquired aplastic anemia. Study as a whole: Yields of DNA that came from sorted CD4+ and CD8+ cells averaged about 3.5 ug. General study results and limits: Roughly 27 shared CD8+ CDR3s appeared highly expressed within patients' immunodominant clones. Controls did not differ significantly from patients in CD8+ Simpson's diversity.

All sequencing subjects had displayed CD8+CD57+ cell expansion on flow cytometry. Receipt of therapy had not occurred in any patient by the time of blood sampling. The genes are TRBV19 and TRBJ1-1; 10 bases are a match to TRBD1. The sequence was collected from a human donor with aplastic anemia. Sequencing input: sorted CD4+, CD8+, or CD8+CD57+ T cells (not recorded which) from PBMCs. Here the CDR3 reads CASTSDRGRPEAFF. The CDR3 nucleotides read TGTGCCAGTACCTCCGACAGGGGGCGACCTGAAGCTTTCTTT.